This T cell receptor (beta chain) came from a study of T cells in Graves' hyperthyroidism and ophthalmopathy. Overall study: Peripheral blood was secured at the point of initial diagnosis, before any treatment.

This clonotype was picked up many times. What it binds is unknown. The CDR3 runs to 15 residues. With 0 bases removed from V and 3 bases from J, the gap between germline ends came to 12 bases. The germline V gene has CDR1 LGHNA and CDR2 YNFKEQ. Patients with uncontrolled infections, other autoimmune diseases, pregnancy or lactation were excluded. Study conclusions and caveats: In blood, most of the thyroid clonotypes expanded above 0.001 were also present. Ophthalmopathy was told apart from stable hyperthyroidism by a 13 V-J model.

TCR beta CDR3 regions were amplified from RNA transcripts. HTBI primers were the set used in a first-round RT-PCR of the TCR CDR3. MiXCR, run by TCRdb on the multiplex PCR reads, gives a single entry per CDR3 protein. The data contain about 590,000 distinct CDR3 sequences, approximately 15% of them seen just once; the ten biggest clones take up less than 9%. The sequencing input was blood. This TCR derives from a woman aged 18 to 35 with Graves' ophthalmopathy. V is TRBV4-2 and J is TRBJ2-7; D gene unclear. CDR3 residues: CASSQELDENYEQYF. The CDR3, as DNA: TGTGCCAGCAGCCAAGAGTTGGACGAGAACTACGAGCAGTACTTC.